This T cell receptor beta chain was recovered during a study of T-cell memory formation after mild COVID-19. There are 15 residues in the CDR3. The ends lost 4 bases at V and 9 bases at J; junction bases unmatched: 13. CDR1 is SGHRS and CDR2 is YFSETQ in the germline V gene. This clonotype has a handful of counts. TCRdb reanalysed the 5' RACE reads using MiXCR and keeps one entry per CDR3 protein. The profile covers around 450,000 distinct CDR3 sequences, with over 15% appearing a single time and around 8% taken by the ten largest. Sequencing was carried out using PBMCs or a T cell subset sorted from them (not recorded which). This sequence joins TRBV5-1 and TRBJ1-1, with 9 bases lining up with TRBD1. This TCR derives from an adult woman who had mild COVID-19 (a few samples of this study predate the infection). Cell type and time point are not known. CDR3 region: CASSPGDRDHGQAFF. CDR3 coding DNA: TGCGCCAGCAGCCCGGGGGACAGGGATCATGGTCAAGCTTTCTTT.